These 6 T cell receptor beta chains share one sample of origin, sequenced in a study of STAT5B mutations in CD4+ large granular lymphocyte leukemia. TCRdb keeps only in-frame clones here, not all; method: immunoSEQ multiplex PCR. The sample records about 35,000 clones, roughly 76% being singletons. Source material: CD4+ T cells from blood buffy coats. The origin of the receptors is a human donor in good health.

The rearrangement joins TRBV4-2 to TRBJ2-1; 7 bases agree with TRBD2. The CDR3 loop spans 15 amino acids. J was trimmed by 4 bases and V by 1 base; bases with no gene match: 4. Germline CDR1 and CDR2: LGHNA and YNFKEQ. CDR3 bases: TGTGCCAGCAGCCAAGGGGAGGGGAATTACAATGAGCAGTTCTTC. It translates to CASSQGEGNYNEQFF.

This sequence joins TRBV5-1 and TRBJ1-1; the match to TRBD1 covers 8 bases. The germline gives CDR1 SGHRS, CDR2 YFSETQ. The V and J ends lost 6 bases and 1 base, in that order; junction bases with no gene match: 5. The CDR3 extends over 14 amino acids. Here the CDR3 reads CASTPGQGNTEAFF. CDR3 in DNA: TGCGCCAGCACCCCCGGACAGGGGAACACTGAAGCTTTCTTT.

This sequence joins TRBV5-4 and TRBJ2-2; 10 nucleotides match TRBD1. Germline CDR1 reads SGHNT; CDR2 reads YYREEE (reference sequence). The trim removed 5 bases at V and 2 bases at J, leaving 3 bases unmatched. The CDR3 spans 15 residues. CDR3: CASRGQGGNTGELFF. CDR3 DNA sequence: TGTGCCAGCAGAGGACAGGGGGGAAACACCGGGGAGCTGTTTTTT.

This chain uses TRBV12-5 with TRBJ1-2; 8 nucleotides match TRBD1. Germline V lookup: CDR1 LGHNT, CDR2 FRNRAP. V trimming: 5 bases; J trimming: 4 bases; junction bases outside the gene matches: 6. This CDR3 is built from 14 residues. The DNA of the CDR3 is TGTGCTAGTGGTCCTGGGACAGGATCCTATGGCTACACCTTC. It encodes CASGPGTGSYGYTF. Supplemented by reference TRBV12-5 and TRBJ1-2, the full variable domain reads DARVTQTPRHKVTEMGQEVTMRCQPILGHNTVFWYRQTMMQGLELLAYFRNRAPLDDSGMPKDRFSAEMPDATLATLKIQPSEPRDSAVYFCASGPGTGSYGYTFGSGTRLTVV.

The CDR3 region is CASSLAAGDYEQYF. CDR3 in DNA: TGTGCCAGCAGCTTAGCAGCGGGAGACTACGAGCAGTACTTC. The chain links TRBV7-2 to TRBJ2-7; 8 bases are shared with TRBD2. Looked up from germline, CDR1 is SGHTA and CDR2 is FQGNSA. J gave up 3 bases and V 0 bases, and 1 base lay outside the gene matches. CDR3 length: 14 residues.

The chain carries TRBV20-1 and TRBJ1-1; 10 bases agree with TRBD1. The V gene end was trimmed by 3 bases and the J gene end by 10 bases; junction bases not matched to a gene: 2. This CDR3 is 11 amino acids long. Germline CDR1 reads DFQATT; CDR2 reads SNEGSKA (reference sequence). CDR3 nucleotide sequence: TGCAGTGCTAGGGGACAGGGGCCAGCTTTCTTT. Translating it yields CSARGQGPAFF.